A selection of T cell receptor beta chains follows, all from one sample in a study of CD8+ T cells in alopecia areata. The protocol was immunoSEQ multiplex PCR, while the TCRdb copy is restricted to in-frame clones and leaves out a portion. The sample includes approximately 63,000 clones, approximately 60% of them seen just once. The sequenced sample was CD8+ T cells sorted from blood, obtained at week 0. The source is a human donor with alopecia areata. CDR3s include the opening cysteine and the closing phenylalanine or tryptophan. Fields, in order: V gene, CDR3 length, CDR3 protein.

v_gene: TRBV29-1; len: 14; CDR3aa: CSVETQGYQETQYF
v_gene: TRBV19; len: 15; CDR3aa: CASSIGTLATTEAFF
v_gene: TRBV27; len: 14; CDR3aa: CASSLPDSSYEQYF
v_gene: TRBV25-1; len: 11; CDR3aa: CASSELNGYTF
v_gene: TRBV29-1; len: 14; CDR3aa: CSVGGGEGEETQYF
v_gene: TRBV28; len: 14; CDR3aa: CASRADSNYFGYTF
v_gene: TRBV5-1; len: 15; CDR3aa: CASSRQPDRYYEQYF
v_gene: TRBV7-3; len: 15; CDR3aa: CASTLLAGGSGELFF
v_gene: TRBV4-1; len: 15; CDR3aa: CASSKGTESNQPQHF
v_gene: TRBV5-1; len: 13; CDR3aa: CASSSDGYNEQFF
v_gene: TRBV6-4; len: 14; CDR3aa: CASSDSKASGELFF
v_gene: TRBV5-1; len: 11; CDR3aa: CASRTGGEQYF
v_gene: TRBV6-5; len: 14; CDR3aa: CASSKGLALDEQYF
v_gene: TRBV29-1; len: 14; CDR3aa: CSVDGGDRAAEAFF
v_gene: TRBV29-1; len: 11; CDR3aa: CSAILAGTQYF
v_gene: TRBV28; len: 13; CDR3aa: CASSLWALYEQYF
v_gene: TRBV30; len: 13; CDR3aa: CAWDPGQAYGYTF
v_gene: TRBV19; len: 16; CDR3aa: CASSIAGQGGNQPQHF
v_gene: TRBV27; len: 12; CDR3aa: CASSPGYYEQYF
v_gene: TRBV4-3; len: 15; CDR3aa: CASSQDFAGNTEAFF
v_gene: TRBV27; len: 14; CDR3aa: CASRRWGSNEKLFF
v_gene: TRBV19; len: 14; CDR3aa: CASNVGGRGYEQYF
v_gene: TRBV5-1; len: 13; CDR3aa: CATRQGHSYEQYF
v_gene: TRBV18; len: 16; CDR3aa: CASSPGDRVRRNEQFF
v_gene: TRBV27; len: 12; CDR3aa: CASGLGGDGYTF
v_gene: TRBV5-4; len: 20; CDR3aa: CASSAELISGGHSSTDTQYF
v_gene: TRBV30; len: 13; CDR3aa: CAWREAGTYEQYF
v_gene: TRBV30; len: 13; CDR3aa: CACIAVSTDTQYF
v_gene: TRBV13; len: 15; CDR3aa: CASSLDGGTHNEQFF
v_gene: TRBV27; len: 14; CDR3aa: CASSLTRGGYEQYF
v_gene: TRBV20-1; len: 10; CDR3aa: CSARDGAQYF
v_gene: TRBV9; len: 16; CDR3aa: CASSAPPSGGANEQFF
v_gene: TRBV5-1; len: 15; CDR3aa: CASTFSRTETGELFF
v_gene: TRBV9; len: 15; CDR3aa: CASSVDLGTADGYTF
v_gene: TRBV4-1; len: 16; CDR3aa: CASSQDRVSYNSPLHF
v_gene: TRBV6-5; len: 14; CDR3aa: CASSKGQDYNEQFF
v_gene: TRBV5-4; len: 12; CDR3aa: CASGQGSYGYTF
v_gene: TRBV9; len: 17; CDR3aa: CASSIQSSGQKNYGYTF
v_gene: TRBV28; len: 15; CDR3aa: CASTPERVTYNEQFF
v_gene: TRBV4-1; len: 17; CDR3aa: CASSQGTVQTPYNEQFF
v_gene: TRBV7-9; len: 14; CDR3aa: CASSLVGATYEQYF
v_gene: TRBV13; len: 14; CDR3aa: CASSLLQDSDGYTF
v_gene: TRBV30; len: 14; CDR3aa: CAWSVSSGSYEQYF
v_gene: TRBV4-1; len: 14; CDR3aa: CASSQDVLRETQYF
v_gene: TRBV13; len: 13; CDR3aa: CASSSQTGLEQYF
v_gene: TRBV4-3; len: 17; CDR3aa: CASSQDGAGSPYNEQFF
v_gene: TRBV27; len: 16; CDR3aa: CASSLLAGTGVREQFF
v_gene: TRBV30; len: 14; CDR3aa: CAWSVGGGGYEQYF
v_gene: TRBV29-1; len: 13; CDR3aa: CSSKGVYDYGYTF
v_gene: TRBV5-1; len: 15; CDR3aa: CASSLGAGSTDTQYF
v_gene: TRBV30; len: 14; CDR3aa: CAWSLGGLGYGYTF